Listed below are T cell receptor beta chains from one sample, sequenced in a study of T cell clones after liver transplantation. TCRdb's table, derived via immunoSEQ multiplex PCR, lists solely in-frame clones and lacks some. Among approximately 68,000 clones listed, 80% were seen once. Sequenced here: CD4+ T cells from blood, sampled before liver transplant. These TCRs come from a human donor who received a liver transplant. Both conserved end residues are part of each CDR3. A D gene is named only where the DNA matches it firmly. Clone size, where shown, is once, few, many, or a class for clones that have expanded.

v_gene: TRBV5-4
len: 17
d_gene: TRBD2
j_gene: TRBJ2-1
abundance: NA
CDR3aa: CASSWGGTSGSYNEQFF
CDR3nt: TGTGCCAGCAGCTGGGGGGGTACTAGCGGATCTTACAATGAGCAGTTCTTC

v_gene: TRBV29-1
len: 14
d_gene: NA
j_gene: TRBJ2-3
abundance: NA
CDR3aa: CSVEGGAGTDTQYF
CDR3nt: TGCAGCGTTGAAGGCGGGGCAGGGACAGATACGCAGTATTTT

v_gene: TRBV6-5
len: 15
d_gene: NA
j_gene: TRBJ1-5
abundance: NA
CDR3aa: CASRLTAHSNQPQHF
CDR3nt: TGTGCCAGCAGGTTGACAGCCCATAGCAATCAGCCCCAGCATTTT

v_gene: TRBV5-1
len: 14
d_gene: NA
j_gene: TRBJ1-5
abundance: NA
CDR3aa: CASSPDGSNQPQHF
CDR3nt: TGCGCCAGCAGTCCGGACGGAAGCAATCAGCCCCAGCATTTT

v_gene: TRBV28
len: 12
d_gene: NA
j_gene: TRBJ2-4
abundance: NA
CDR3aa: CASSLRGNIQYF
CDR3nt: TGTGCCAGCAGCCTCAGGGGAAACATTCAGTACTTC

v_gene: TRBV30
len: 17
d_gene: NA
j_gene: TRBJ1-2
abundance: NA
CDR3aa: CAWRSFPEDNFNYGYTF
CDR3nt: TGTGCCTGGAGGAGCTTCCCGGAGGATAATTTTAACTATGGCTACACCTTC

v_gene: TRBV5-4
len: 15
d_gene: TRBD2
j_gene: TRBJ2-5
abundance: few
CDR3aa: CASSLTAGVGETQYF
CDR3nt: TGTGCCAGCAGCTTGACAGCGGGAGTGGGGGAGACCCAGTACTTC

v_gene: TRBV10-1
len: 16
d_gene: TRBD2
j_gene: TRBJ2-2
abundance: once
CDR3aa: CASSDGASGRNGELFF
CDR3nt: TGCGCCAGCAGTGATGGGGCTAGCGGGAGGAACGGGGAGCTGTTTTTT

v_gene: TRBV7-6
len: 17
d_gene: NA
j_gene: TRBJ1-1
abundance: NA
CDR3aa: CASSSFSGGRMNTEAFF
CDR3nt: TGTGCCAGCAGCTCCTTTTCGGGGGGCCGTATGAACACTGAAGCTTTCTTT

v_gene: TRBV7-6
len: 14
d_gene: NA
j_gene: TRBJ2-3
abundance: NA
CDR3aa: CASSLETEADTQYF
CDR3nt: TGTGCCAGCAGCTTAGAAACAGAGGCAGATACGCAGTATTTT